This T cell receptor beta chain was identified during a study of T cells in Graves' hyperthyroidism and ophthalmopathy. Study background: Blood from the periphery was taken at initial diagnosis, before any treatment.

Study results and limitations: Most thyroid clonotypes expanded above 0.001 were also detected in blood.

Stability of Graves' hyperthyroidism was defined as absent ophthalmopathy progression within 18 months. Hyperthyroidism in the patients, aged 18 to 65, was newly diagnosed and under 2 months in duration. This CDR3 has 15 residues. Germline-derived CDR1 and CDR2 are MNHNS and SASEGT. The J segment lost 1 base and the V segment lost 5 bases, leaving 5 bases of the junction unmatched. Remarks on this clonotype: Its antigen is undetermined.

Amplification of TCR beta CDR3 regions was performed using RNA transcripts as template. A first-round RT-PCR of the TCR CDR3 used the HTBI primer set. TCRdb reprocessed the multiplex PCR reads with MiXCR, giving one entry per CDR3 protein. The profile shows some 770,000 distinct CDR3 sequences, over 15% of them singletons. Input material: blood. The sequence derives from a man younger than 30 with Graves' hyperthyroidism. The J gene is TRBJ1-2, the V gene TRBV6-1, with TRBD1 matching over 9 bases. CDR3 coding DNA: TGTGCCAGCAGTCCGGGACAGGGAGTTAACTATGGCTACACCTTC. This gives the protein CASSPGQGVNYGYTF.